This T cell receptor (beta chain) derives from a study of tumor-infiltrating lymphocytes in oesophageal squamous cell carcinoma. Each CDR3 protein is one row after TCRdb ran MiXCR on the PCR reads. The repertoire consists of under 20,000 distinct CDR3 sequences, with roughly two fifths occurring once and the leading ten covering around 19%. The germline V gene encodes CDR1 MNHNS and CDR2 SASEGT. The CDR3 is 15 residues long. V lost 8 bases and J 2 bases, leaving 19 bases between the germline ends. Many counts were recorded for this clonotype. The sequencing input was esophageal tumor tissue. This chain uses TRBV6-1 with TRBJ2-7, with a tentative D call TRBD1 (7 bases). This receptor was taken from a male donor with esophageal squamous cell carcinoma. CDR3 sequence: CASSRGDTGAYEQYF. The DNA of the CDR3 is TGTGCCAGCTCCAGGGGGGATACAGGGGCCTACGAGCAGTACTTC.